This T cell receptor (beta chain) was sequenced for a study of technical replicates of blood from a few donors. TCRdb's copy holds only in-frame clones and misses some; the assay was immunoSEQ multiplex PCR. Of about 59,000 clones in the sample, approximately 92% were seen once. The length of the CDR3 is 15 residues. Germline V gene lookup returns CDR1 KGHSH and CDR2 LQKENI. With 8 bases clipped from V and 0 bases from J, the junction kept 9 bases outside the gene matches. Sequencing was performed on PBMCs. J is TRBJ1-1 and V is TRBV18; 7 bases line up with TRBD1. The sequence derives from a human donor in good health. Some clones in this sample may be carry-over from other donors' samples. DNA of the CDR3: TGTGCCAGCCCCCCCCCACAGGGGCTGAACACTGAAGCTTTCTTT. It specifies CASPPPQGLNTEAFF.